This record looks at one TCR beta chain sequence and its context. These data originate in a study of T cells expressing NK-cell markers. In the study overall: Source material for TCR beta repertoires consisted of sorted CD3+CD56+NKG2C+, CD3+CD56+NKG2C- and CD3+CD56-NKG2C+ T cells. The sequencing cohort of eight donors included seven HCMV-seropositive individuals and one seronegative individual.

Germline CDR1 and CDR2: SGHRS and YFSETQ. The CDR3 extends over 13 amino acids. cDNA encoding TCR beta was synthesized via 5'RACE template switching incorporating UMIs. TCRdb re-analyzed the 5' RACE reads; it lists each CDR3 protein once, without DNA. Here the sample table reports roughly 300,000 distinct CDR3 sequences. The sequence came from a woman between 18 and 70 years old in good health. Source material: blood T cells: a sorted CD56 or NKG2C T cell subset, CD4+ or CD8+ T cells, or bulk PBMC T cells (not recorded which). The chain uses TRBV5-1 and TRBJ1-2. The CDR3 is CASSYDHSGGYTF.